The 14 T cell receptor beta chains presented below share a single source sample, sequenced in a study of cytomegalovirus exposure and HLA in healthy donors. Primers: 60 Vbeta forward and 13 Jbeta reverse. Sequenced by immunoSEQ multiplex PCR; TCRdb stores in-frame clones only, minus some. The data show some 180,000 clones, with over 75% seen just once and about 2.2% held by the top ten. Sequenced sample: PBMCs. The source is a woman aged 45 to 65 in good health and CMV-seronegative.

This chain connects TRBV6-5 to TRBJ2-5; no definite D call. The germline V gene encodes CDR1 MNHEY and CDR2 SVGAGI. The CDR3 length is 13 residues. V dropped 6 bases and J dropped 1 base, with 9 bases sitting between them. The chain's CDR3 is CASRRISQETQYF. Here the CDR3 DNA reads TGTGCCAGCAGGCGGATTTCCCAAGAGACCCAGTACTTC.

To note about this clone: One end of the junction fails to match germline, which may point to a read error. V is TRBV6-5 and J is TRBJ2-5, with D perhaps TRBD1 (6 bases). The CDR3 covers 15 residues. The germline V gene encodes CDR1 MNHEY and CDR2 SVGAGI. The CDR3 coding sequence is TGTGCCAGCAGTTACCTTGGGGGCCCTCAAGGGACCCAGTACTTC. Amino acids: CASSYLGGPQGTQYF.

The rearrangement links TRBV6-1 to TRBJ2-5; 10 bases line up with TRBD2. V dropped 7 bases and J dropped 6; count of bases not matched to a gene: 5. Germline lookup yields CDR1 MNHNS and CDR2 SASEGT. The CDR3 is 13 amino acids. In nucleotides, the CDR3 is TGTGCCAGCAAGACTAGCGGGTCTAAGACCCAGTACTTC. Protein product: CASKTSGSKTQYF.

The chain has TRBV27 and TRBJ2-1, with D tentatively TRBD2 (5 bases). CDR1 and CDR2 from the germline V gene are MNHEY and SMNVEV (reference sequence). The CDR3 is 13 residues long. Trimming took 8 bases from V and 6 from J, leaving 14 bases between them. CDR3 amino acids: CASASFSVNEQFF. CDR3 DNA: TGTGCCAGCGCTAGCTTTTCCGTCAATGAGCAGTTCTTC.

This chain links TRBV6-5 with TRBJ1-5; D perhaps matches TRBD1 (6 bases). In germline, CDR1 is MNHEY, CDR2 SVGAGI. V dropped 4 bases and J dropped 2 bases, with 12 bases sitting between them. The CDR3 spans 15 residues. The CDR3 DNA is TGTGCCAGCAGTTCTACAGGGTCTGGCAATCAGCCCCAGCATTTT. Protein: CASSSTGSGNQPQHF.

The table lists this clone with a count of one. The chain recombines TRBV11-1 with TRBJ1-1; D gene unclear. With 3 bases removed from V and 7 bases from J, the gap between germline ends came to 9 bases. Germline V gives CDR1 SGHAT, CDR2 FQDESV (reference sequence). This CDR3 contains 12 residues. CDR3 residues: CASSFSGSEAFF. Here the CDR3 DNA reads TGTGCCAGCAGCTTCAGCGGTAGTGAAGCTTTCTTT.

This clone showed up just a few times. The CDR3: CASSYSREWSREFF. The CDR3, as DNA: TGTGCCAGCAGTTACTCCCGGGAGTGGAGTCGGGAGTTCTTC. The V gene is TRBV6-6, the J gene TRBJ2-1; TRBD2 is a possible D gene (6 bases). The CDR3 is 14 amino acids. The germline CDR1 and CDR2 sequences are MNHNY and SVGAGI (reference sequence). The V gene lost 0 bases and the J gene lost 14 bases, with 17 bases spanning the gap.

This chain joins TRBV27 and TRBJ1-2, with 8 bases lining up with TRBD1. The length of the CDR3 is 14 residues. Trimming at V came to 6 bases and at J to 8 bases, leaving 11 bases not matched to a gene. The germline gives CDR1 MNHEY, CDR2 SMNVEV (reference sequence). In DNA, the CDR3 is TGTGCCAGCAGCAAAACGACAGGGGTGGGGGGCTACACCTTC. As protein: CASSKTTGVGGYTF.

The chain has TRBV9 and TRBJ2-6; 7 nucleotides align to TRBD1. Trimming removed 4 bases from V and 0 bases from J; junction bases left unmatched: 10. Germline lookup yields CDR1 SGDLS and CDR2 YYNGEE. The CDR3 is 18 amino acids. CDR3 sequence reads: CASSTRTGSASGANVLTF. The DNA of the CDR3 is TGTGCCAGCAGCACCCGGACAGGCTCCGCCTCTGGGGCCAACGTCCTGACTTTC. Supplemented by reference TRBV9 and TRBJ2-6, the full variable domain reads DSGVTQTPKHLITATGQRVTLRCSPRSGDLSVYWYQQSLDQGLQFLIQYYNGEERAKGNILERFSAQQFPDLHSELNLSSLELGDSALYFCASSTRTGSASGANVLTFGAGSRLTVL.

The chain carries TRBV14 and TRBJ2-2; TRBD2 agrees at 13 bases. This CDR3 spans 16 amino acids. Germline V lookup: CDR1 SGHDN, CDR2 FVKESK. The trim removed 4 bases at V and 6 bases at J, leaving 5 bases unmatched. The CDR3 DNA reads as TGTGCCAGCAGCCCCTGGACTAGCGGGAGTGCCGGGGAGCTGTTTTTT. Translating gives CASSPWTSGSAGELFF.

This clone occurred once. The J gene is TRBJ2-3, the V gene TRBV7-9; 11 positions agree with TRBD2. Germline-derived CDR1 and CDR2 are SEHNR and FQNEAQ (reference sequence). The trim removed 5 bases at V and 0 bases at J, leaving 7 bases unmatched. This CDR3 region has 17 residues. The CDR3 spells CASSPRASGGSTDTQYF. For the CDR3, the DNA is TGTGCCAGCAGCCCCCGGGCTAGCGGGGGGAGCACAGATACGCAGTATTTT.

J is TRBJ2-1 and V is TRBV6-5; 9 nucleotides agree with TRBD1. Trimming took 6 bases from V and 2 from J; bases not matched to a gene: 5. Per germline, CDR1 MNHEY and CDR2 SVGAGI. CDR3 length equals 15 residues. The CDR3 bases are TGTGCCAGCAGAGCAGACAGGGGGGCCTACAATGAGCAGTTCTTC. Translating gives CASRADRGAYNEQFF.

The chain is built from TRBV28 and TRBJ1-1, with D possibly matching TRBD1 (5 bases). The ends were cut back, 1 base at V and 6 bases at J, with 12 bases in the middle. The CDR3 contains 14 residues. Germline-derived CDR1 and CDR2 are MDHEN and SYDVKM. CDR3 sequence: CASSLYSGGAEAFF. CDR3 in DNA: TGTGCCAGCAGTTTATATTCGGGGGGAGCTGAAGCTTTCTTT.

The chain uses TRBV6-5 and TRBJ2-3; TRBD2 might be the D (6 bases). The germline V gene encodes CDR1 MNHEY and CDR2 SVGAGI. The CDR3 loop spans 14 amino acids. Trimming removed 3 bases from V and 2 bases from J, with 9 bases in between. In DNA form, the CDR3 reads TGTGCCAGCAGTTATCAACTAGCCACAGATACGCAGTATTTT. Translation gives CASSYQLATDTQYF.